This entry is about one T cell receptor beta chain. The V segment lost 5 bases and the J segment 2 bases; nucleotides outside the gene matches: 16. Germline V CDR1 and CDR2: SGHAT, FQNNGV. This CDR3 has 19 residues. This sample is drawn from a study of blood T cell repertoires in COVID-19. In the study's own analysis: Scientists estimated how many nucleated cells there were by amplifying reference gene primers. Method: immunoSEQ multiplex PCR; TCRdb's copy keeps in-frame clones and lacks some. V and J calls and clone size follow that table, whereas D and trimming were derived from the DNA. The sample records about 370,000 clones, 80% to 90% being singletons.

Sequencing input: peripheral blood. The source is a woman aged 25 to 39 with COVID-19, enrolled during active disease. The rearrangement uses TRBV11-2 and TRBJ2-5; 11 nucleotides align to TRBD2. The CDR3 is CASSPLRRGLAEIQETQYF. For the CDR3, the DNA is TGTGCCAGCAGCCCGCTGCGACGGGGACTAGCGGAGATTCAAGAGACCCAGTACTTC.